This is a list of T cell receptor beta chains from one sample in a study of CD8+CD57+ T cells in acquired aplastic anemia. Via MiXCR, TCRdb re-called the reads, giving one row per CDR3 protein. This sample carries 250,000 to 350,000 distinct CDR3 sequences, roughly 61% of them seen once, and the ten largest clones take roughly 1.3%. Sequenced input: sorted CD4+, CD8+, or CD8+CD57+ T cells (not recorded which) from PBMCs. These receptors were obtained from a human donor with aplastic anemia. Each CDR3 is given with its conserved first and last residue. D genes are given only for firm matches. Only some rows state a clone size, as once, few, many or a class for expanded clones.

abundance: once; d_gene: NA; j_gene: TRBJ1-4; v_gene: TRBV24-1; CDR3aa: CATSGGPGEKLFF; CDR3nt: TGTGCCACCAGCGGAGGGCCCGGTGAAAAACTGTTTTTT
abundance: many; d_gene: NA; j_gene: TRBJ1-5; v_gene: TRBV19; CDR3aa: CASLTYHGSNQPQHF; CDR3nt: TGTGCCTCACTAACGTATCATGGGAGCAATCAGCCCCAGCATTTT
abundance: many; d_gene: NA; j_gene: TRBJ2-1; v_gene: TRBV3-1; CDR3aa: CASSPRTIIPDLQFF; CDR3nt: TGTGCCAGCAGCCCTAGGACTATTATCCCCGATTTGCAGTTCTTC
abundance: NA; d_gene: TRBD1; j_gene: TRBJ1-1; v_gene: TRBV6-5; CDR3aa: CASSLGTVGEAFF; CDR3nt: TGTGCCAGCAGCCTCGGGACAGTCGGTGAAGCTTTCTTT
abundance: NA; d_gene: NA; j_gene: TRBJ1-2; v_gene: TRBV9; CDR3aa: CASLSVGGYTF; CDR3nt: TGTGCCAGCCTGAGTGTGGGTGGCTACACCTTC
abundance: many; d_gene: NA; j_gene: TRBJ2-7; v_gene: TRBV20-1; CDR3aa: CSVDGTGVGEQYF; CDR3nt: TGCAGTGTCGACGGGACCGGGGTCGGCGAGCAGTACTTC
abundance: NA; d_gene: NA; j_gene: TRBJ1-6; v_gene: TRBV9; CDR3aa: CASSLAGGPSSYNSPLHF; CDR3nt: TGTGCCAGCTCCCTAGCGGGGGGGCCCAGCTCCTATAATTCACCCCTCCACTTT
abundance: NA; d_gene: NA; j_gene: TRBJ2-3; v_gene: TRBV6-6; CDR3aa: CASSGGIAGTQYF; CDR3nt: TGTGCCAGCAGCGGAGGGATCGCGGGTACGCAGTATTTT
abundance: many; d_gene: NA; j_gene: TRBJ2-7; v_gene: TRBV19; CDR3aa: CASSPRPGTSTYEQYF; CDR3nt: TGTGCCAGTAGTCCTCGCCCCGGGACTTCGACCTACGAGCAGTACTTC
abundance: many; d_gene: NA; j_gene: TRBJ1-5; v_gene: TRBV3-1; CDR3aa: CASSESWNQPQHF; CDR3nt: TGCGCCAGCAGTGAGTCATGGAATCAGCCCCAGCATTTT
abundance: NA; d_gene: NA; j_gene: TRBJ1-1; v_gene: TRBV7-9; CDR3aa: CASSPPNVNTEAFF; CDR3nt: TGTGCCAGCAGCCCTCCTAATGTGAACACTGAAGCTTTCTTT
abundance: NA; d_gene: NA; j_gene: TRBJ2-1; v_gene: TRBV7-2; CDR3aa: CASSLEGSLTEQFF; CDR3nt: TGTGCCAGCAGCTTAGAAGGTAGCCTCACTGAGCAGTTCTTC
abundance: NA; d_gene: TRBD1; j_gene: TRBJ1-2; v_gene: TRBV10-3; CDR3aa: CAISDFTGADGYTF; CDR3nt: TGTGCCATCAGTGACTTTACAGGGGCGGATGGCTACACCTTC
abundance: few; d_gene: NA; j_gene: TRBJ1-5; v_gene: TRBV20-1; CDR3aa: CSARRSRPASNQPQHF; CDR3nt: TGCAGTGCTAGAAGGTCCCGTCCGGCTAGCAATCAGCCCCAGCATTTT
abundance: NA; d_gene: TRBD1; j_gene: TRBJ2-7; v_gene: TRBV20-1; CDR3aa: CSARDGTGAYEQYF; CDR3nt: TGCAGTGCTAGAGATGGAACAGGGGCCTACGAGCAGTACTTC
abundance: NA; d_gene: TRBD1; j_gene: TRBJ1-1; v_gene: TRBV29-1; CDR3aa: CSVRQGRLNTEAFF; CDR3nt: TGCAGCGTCCGACAGGGGCGGTTGAACACTGAAGCTTTCTTT
abundance: NA; d_gene: TRBD2; j_gene: TRBJ2-4; v_gene: TRBV5-1; CDR3aa: CASSLARWRERLYF; CDR3nt: TGCGCCAGCAGCTTGGCCCGTTGGCGGGAGCGCCTCTACTTC